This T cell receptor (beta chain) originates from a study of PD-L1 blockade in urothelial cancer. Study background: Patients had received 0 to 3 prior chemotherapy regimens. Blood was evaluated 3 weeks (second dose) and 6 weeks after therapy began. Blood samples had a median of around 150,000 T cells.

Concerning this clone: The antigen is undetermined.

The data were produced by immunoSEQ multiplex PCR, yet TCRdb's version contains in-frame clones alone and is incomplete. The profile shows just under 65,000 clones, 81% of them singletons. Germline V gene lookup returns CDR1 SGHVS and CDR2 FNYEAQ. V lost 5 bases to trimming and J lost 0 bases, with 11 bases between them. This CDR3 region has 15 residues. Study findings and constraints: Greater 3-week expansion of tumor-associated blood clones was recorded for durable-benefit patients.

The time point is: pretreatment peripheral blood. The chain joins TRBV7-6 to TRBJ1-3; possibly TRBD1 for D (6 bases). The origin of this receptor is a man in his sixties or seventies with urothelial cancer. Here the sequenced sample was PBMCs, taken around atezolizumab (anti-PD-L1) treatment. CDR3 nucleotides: TGTGCCAGCAGCCTTACAGGGATCTCTGGAAACACCATATATTTT. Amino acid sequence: CASSLTGISGNTIYF.